The 2 T cell receptor beta chains below all came from one sample that was sequenced in a study of T cell repertoires in cytomegalovirus infection. TCRdb used MiXCR to reprocess the reads, holding one entry per CDR3 protein. Here the sample spans hundreds of thousands of distinct CDR3 sequences, 20% to 25% being singletons. Material for sequencing was CD8+ T cells from PBMCs. Source of these receptors: a human donor in good health (CMV status not recorded). Some clones in this sample may be carry-over from other donors' samples.

This clonotype was picked up a small number of times. The rearrangement links TRBV7-9 to TRBJ1-1; no definite D call. Germline values: CDR1 SEHNR, CDR2 FQNEAQ (reference sequence). Trimming stripped 2 bases from V and 7 bases from J, with 11 bases between. This CDR3 contains 13 residues. In DNA, the CDR3 is TGTGCCAGCAGCTTATCGGGTGCAGTTGAAGCTTTCTTT. Its protein product is CASSLSGAVEAFF. Combining the CDR3 with reference TRBV7-9 and TRBJ1-1 gives the whole variable domain DTGVSQNPRHKITKRGQNVTFRCDPISEHNRLYWYRQTLGQGPEFLTYFQNEAQLEKSRLLSDRFSAERPKGSFSTLEIQRTEQGDSAMYLCASSLSGAVEAFFGQGTRLTVV.

This clonotype was observed many times. This chain links TRBV7-6 with TRBJ2-5; TRBD1 is a possible D gene (5 bases). The CDR3 is made up of 15 amino acids. Germline CDR1 SGHVS, CDR2 FNYEAQ. V lost 5 bases and J lost 2, with 15 bases in between. For the CDR3, the DNA is TGTGCCAGCAGCCCGATGGGGCCTAGGCAAGAGACCCAGTACTTC. Translation: CASSPMGPRQETQYF.